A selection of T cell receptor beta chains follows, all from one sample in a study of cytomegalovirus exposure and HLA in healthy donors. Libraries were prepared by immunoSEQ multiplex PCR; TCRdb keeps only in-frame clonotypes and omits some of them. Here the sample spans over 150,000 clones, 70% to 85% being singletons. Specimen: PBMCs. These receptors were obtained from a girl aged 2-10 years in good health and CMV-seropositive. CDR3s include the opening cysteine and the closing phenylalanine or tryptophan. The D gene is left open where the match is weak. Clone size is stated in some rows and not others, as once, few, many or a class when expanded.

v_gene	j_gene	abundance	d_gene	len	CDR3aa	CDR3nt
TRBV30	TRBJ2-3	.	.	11	CAWSSTDTQYF	TGTGCCTGGAGTTCAACAGATACGCAGTATTTT
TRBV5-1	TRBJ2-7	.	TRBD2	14	CASSVLAGPYEQYF	TGCGCCAGCAGCGTACTAGCGGGACCCTACGAGCAGTACTTC
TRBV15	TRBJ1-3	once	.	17	CATSMRDGDSSGNTIYF	TGTGCCACCAGCATGCGGGACGGAGACAGCTCTGGAAACACCATATATTTT
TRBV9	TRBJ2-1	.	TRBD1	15	CASSSRGQGVWEQFF	TGTGCCAGCAGCTCAAGGGGACAGGGGGTTTGGGAGCAGTTCTTC
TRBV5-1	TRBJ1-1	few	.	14	CASSLDTLNTEAFF	TGCGCCAGCAGCTTGGACACCTTGAACACTGAAGCTTTCTTT
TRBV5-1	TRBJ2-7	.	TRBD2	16	CASSRRGLADSYEQYF	TGCGCCAGCAGCCGGCGGGGACTAGCGGATAGCTACGAGCAGTACTTC
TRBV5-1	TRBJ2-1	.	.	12	CASSLLGGEQFF	TGCGCCAGCAGCTTGCTAGGGGGTGAGCAGTTCTTC
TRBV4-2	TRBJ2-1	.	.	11	CASGQTGEQFF	TGTGCCAGCGGCCAAACGGGTGAGCAGTTCTTC
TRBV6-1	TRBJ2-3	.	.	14	CASSETGRTDTQYF	TGTGCCAGCAGTGAAACGGGGAGAACAGATACGCAGTATTTT
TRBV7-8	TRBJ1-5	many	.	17	CASSPQLSGASNQPQHF	TGTGCCAGCAGCCCGCAACTGTCAGGGGCTTCCAATCAGCCCCAGCATTTT
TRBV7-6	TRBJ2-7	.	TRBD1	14	CASSTRDSSYEQYF	TGTGCCAGCAGCACCCGGGACAGCTCCTACGAGCAGTACTTC
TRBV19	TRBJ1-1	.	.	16	CASSPYSRLEDTEAFF	TGTGCCAGTAGTCCTTACAGCCGATTAGAAGACACTGAAGCTTTCTTT
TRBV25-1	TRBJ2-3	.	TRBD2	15	CASSEASGSTDTQYF	TGTGCCAGCAGTGAGGCTAGCGGAAGCACAGATACGCAGTATTTT
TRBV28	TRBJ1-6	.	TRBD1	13	CASKGQVVSPLHF	TGTGCCAGCAAAGGACAGGTTGTTTCACCCCTCCACTTT
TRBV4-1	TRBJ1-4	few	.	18	CASSQDRKGQGLMKRLFF	TGCGCCAGCAGCCAAGATCGGAAGGGCCAGGGACTAATGAAAAGACTGTTTTTT
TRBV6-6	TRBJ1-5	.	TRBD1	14	CASSYGQGGQPQHF	TGTGCCAGCAGTTACGGACAGGGGGGTCAGCCCCAGCATTTT
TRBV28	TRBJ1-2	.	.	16	CASSLFAQGQGYGYTF	TGTGCCAGCAGTTTATTTGCCCAGGGGCAGGGCTATGGCTACACCTTC
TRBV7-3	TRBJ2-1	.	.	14	CASSFAGFNNEQFF	TGTGCCAGCAGCTTCGCGGGGTTTAACAATGAGCAGTTCTTC
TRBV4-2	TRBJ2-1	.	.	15	CASSQDLSSYNEQFF	TGTGCCAGCAGCCAAGATCTGAGCTCCTACAATGAGCAGTTCTTC
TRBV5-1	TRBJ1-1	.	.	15	CASTNPETGRTEAFF	TGCGCCAGCACCAACCCGGAAACAGGTCGGACTGAAGCTTTCTTT
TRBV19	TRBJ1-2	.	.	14	CASSMIPGGHGYTF	TGTGCCAGTAGTATGATCCCGGGAGGCCATGGCTACACCTTC
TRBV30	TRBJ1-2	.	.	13	CAWSVGGALGYTF	TGTGCCTGGAGTGTTGGGGGGGCCTTGGGCTACACCTTC
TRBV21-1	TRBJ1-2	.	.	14	CASSKVGGLLGYTF	TGTGCCAGCAGCAAAGTGGGGGGTCTATTAGGCTACACCTTC
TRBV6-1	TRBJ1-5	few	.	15	CASSLIGESNQPQHF	TGTGCCAGCAGCCTTATTGGGGAGAGCAATCAGCCCCAGCATTTT
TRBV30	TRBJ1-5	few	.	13	CAWSGGSNQPQHF	TGTGCCTGGAGTGGAGGGAGTAATCAGCCCCAGCATTTT
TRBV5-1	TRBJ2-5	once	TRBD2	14	CASSLSGIEETQYF	TGCGCCAGCAGCTTAAGCGGGATCGAAGAGACCCAGTACTTC
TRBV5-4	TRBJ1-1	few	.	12	CASSDTNTEAFF	TGTGCCAGCAGTGACACGAACACTGAAGCTTTCTTT
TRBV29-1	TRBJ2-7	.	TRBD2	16	CSVELAGAPPSYEQYF	TGCAGCGTTGAACTAGCGGGAGCGCCCCCCTCCTACGAGCAGTACTTC
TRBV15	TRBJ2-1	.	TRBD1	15	CATSRGTGMLYEQFF	TGTGCCACCAGCAGAGGGACAGGGATGCTATATGAGCAGTTCTTC
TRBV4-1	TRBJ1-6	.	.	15	CASSQATDYNSPLHF	TGCGCCAGCAGCCAAGCGACAGACTATAATTCACCCCTCCACTTT
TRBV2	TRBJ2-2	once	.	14	CAIRRTDNTGELFF	TGTGCCATTCGGAGGACAGATAACACCGGGGAGCTGTTTTTT
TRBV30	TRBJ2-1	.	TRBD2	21	CAWSVGRGGTISRAGADEQFF	TGTGCCTGGAGTGTAGGGCGGGGGGGTACTATTTCAAGAGCTGGGGCGGATGAGCAGTTCTTC
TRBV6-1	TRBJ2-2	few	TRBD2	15	CASSGTRTSTGELFF	TGTGCCAGCAGCGGGACTAGGACCTCCACCGGGGAGCTGTTTTTT
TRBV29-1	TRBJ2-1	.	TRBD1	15	CSVEGRDRWDNEQFF	TGCAGCGTTGAAGGACGGGACAGGTGGGACAATGAGCAGTTCTTC
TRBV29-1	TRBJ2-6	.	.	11	CSLAGANVLTF	TGCAGCCTCGCTGGGGCCAACGTCCTGACTTTC
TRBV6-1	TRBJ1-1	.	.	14	CASSEYPSETEAFF	TGTGCCAGCAGTGAATATCCTTCGGAGACTGAAGCTTTCTTT
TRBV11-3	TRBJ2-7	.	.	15	CASSLLQGTSYEQYF	TGTGCCAGCAGCTTACTCCAAGGGACATCCTACGAGCAGTACTTC
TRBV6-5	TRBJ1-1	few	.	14	CASSYGPGFTEAFF	TGTGCCAGCAGTTACGGGCCAGGGTTCACTGAAGCTTTCTTT
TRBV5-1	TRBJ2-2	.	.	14	CASSSGQYTGELFF	TGCGCCAGCAGCTCTGGACAGTACACCGGGGAGCTGTTTTTT
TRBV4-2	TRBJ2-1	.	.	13	CASSQEEEAEQFF	TGTGCCAGCAGCCAAGAAGAAGAGGCCGAGCAGTTCTTC
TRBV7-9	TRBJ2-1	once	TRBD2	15	CASSLRGGKYNEQFF	TGTGCCAGCAGCTTACGGGGGGGGAAGTACAATGAGCAGTTCTTC
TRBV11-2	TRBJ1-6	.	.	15	CASSNQGTLNSPLHF	TGTGCCAGCAGCAACCAGGGGACCCTTAATTCACCCCTCCACTTT
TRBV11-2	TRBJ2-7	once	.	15	CASSLQAMPGGEQYF	TGTGCCAGCAGCTTACAGGCCATGCCCGGAGGAGAGCAGTACTTC